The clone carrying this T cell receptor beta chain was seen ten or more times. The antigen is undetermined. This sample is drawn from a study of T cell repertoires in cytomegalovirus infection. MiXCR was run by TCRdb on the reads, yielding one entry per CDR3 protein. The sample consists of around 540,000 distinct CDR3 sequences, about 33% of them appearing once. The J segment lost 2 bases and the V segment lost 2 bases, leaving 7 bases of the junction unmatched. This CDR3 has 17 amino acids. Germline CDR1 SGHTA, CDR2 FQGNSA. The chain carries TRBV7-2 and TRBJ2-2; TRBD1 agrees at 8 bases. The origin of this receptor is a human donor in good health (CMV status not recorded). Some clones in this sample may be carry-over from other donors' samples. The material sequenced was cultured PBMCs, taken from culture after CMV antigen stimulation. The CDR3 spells CASSLWGQANNTGELFF. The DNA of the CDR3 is TGTGCCAGCAGCTTATGGGGACAGGCTAACAACACCGGGGAGCTGTTTTTT.